The following is a TCR beta chain sequence with its context. This clonotype came up many times. Its antigen remains undetermined. Base qualities are not at hand, and no much larger clone is one base apart. The sample comes from a study of response to subunit inactivated influenza vaccine (dated by TCRdb to the late 2010s). At the level of the whole study: Deep quantitative T cell receptor repertoire profiling was used in the study to track responses to a trivalent subunit inactivated influenza vaccine.

Libraries were prepared through RT-PCR. The sequencer listed for this sample is Illumina HiSeq 2500. Using fastp trimming at Q25 and MiXCR clonotype assembly, TCRdb reanalyzed the public sequencing data and kept in-frame beta chains. Rows are combined by CDR3 protein, so each entry shows the most common genes and DNA. The sample profile shows about 570,000 distinct CDR3 sequences; 12% of them were found once. The ten largest clonotypes hold roughly 10% of the sample. The CDR3 has 14 amino acids, counting the end cysteine and phenylalanine. The sequence is cut down to CDR3 DNA, 42 bases in frame from base 1. Between the V and J ends, shortened by 4 bases and 3 bases respectively, the junction contains 13 bases. CDR1 is given as MDHEN and CDR2 as SYDVKM, both from the germline V gene. On the study overall, not on this receptor specifically: The authors suggested that each seasonal influenza vaccination may recruit only a limited number of new T cells.

The sequences come from PBMCs from blood, collected on the day of vaccination. This receptor chain uses TRBV28 and TRBJ2-7; the D segment could be TRBD2, given 6 matching bases. The source is a man in his fifties who received an inactivated influenza vaccine. Donor details come from another sample of the same person, matched by shared clones. The nucleotides read TGTGCCAGCAGTTCGGCGGGGACCTTCTACGAGCAGTACTTC. This is translated as CASSSAGTFYEQYF.